This T cell receptor beta chain derives from a study of CD8+ T cells in alopecia areata. Across the whole study: In an open-label trial, patients got 5 to 10 mg tofacitinib twice daily.

This sample's treatment: oral pan-JAK inhibitor, 5-10 mg twice daily. The authors extracted RNA and reverse transcribed it into cDNA as the sequencing template. The data were produced by immunoSEQ multiplex PCR, yet TCRdb's version contains in-frame clones alone and is incomplete. The sample has 170,000 or so clones, about 71% seen once. Looked up from germline, CDR1 is GTSNPN and CDR2 is SVGIG (reference sequence). CDR3 length: 13 amino acids. Trimming removed 7 bases from V and 2 bases from J, with 15 bases in between. This receptor was taken from a human donor with alopecia areata. Source: CD4+ T cells sorted from blood, taken at week 4, from a patient treated with tofacitinib. The V call is TRBV30, the J call TRBJ2-7; TRBD1 might be the D (6 bases). CDR3 region: CAYTLRDTYEQYF. The DNA for the CDR3 is TGTGCCTATACCCTCCGGGACACCTACGAGCAGTACTTC.